A single sample gave rise to the 20 T cell receptor beta chains below, sequenced in a study of cytomegalovirus exposure and HLA in healthy donors. Primers for the PCR totalled 60 Vbeta and 13 Jbeta. Assay used: immunoSEQ multiplex PCR; TCRdb lists only in-frame clones, some missing. This sample yields over 120,000 clones, of which roughly 80% are seen a single time; roughly 2.9% belongs to the top ten. Sequenced input: PBMCs. The receptors originated from a woman in her thirties in good health and CMV-seronegative.

This rearrangement joins TRBV29-1 to TRBJ1-1, with D possibly being TRBD1 (6 bases). Deletions cut 6 bases from V and 1 base from J, with 15 bases between. The CDR3 consists of 14 residues. CDR1 and CDR2 (germline): SQVTM, ANQGSEA. CDR3 sequence (DNA): TGCAGCGTGGACCGTTTGGGGGCGAACACTGAAGCTTTCTTT. Translating gives CSVDRLGANTEAFF. Drawing the rest from reference TRBV29-1 and TRBJ1-1, the complete variable domain is SAVISQKPSRDICQRGTSLTIQCQVDSQVTMMFWYRQQPGQSLTLIATANQGSEATYESGFVIDKFPISRPNLTFSTLTVSNMSPEDSSIYLCSVDRLGANTEAFFGQGTRLTVV.

The CDR3 nucleotides are TGTGCCAGCAGCCTGGGACTAGCGGGGGGGCGCGTCGGCGAGCAGTACTTC. Amino acids: CASSLGLAGGRVGEQYF. The genes are TRBV7-2 and TRBJ2-7; 16 bases match TRBD2. CDR3 length: 17 amino acids. Germline trimming cut 5 bases from V and 6 bases from J; bases unmatched to any gene: 10. Germline V gives CDR1 SGHTA, CDR2 FQGNSA.

The rearrangement uses TRBV29-1 and TRBJ1-1; 9 bases align to TRBD1. The germline CDR1 and CDR2 sequences are SQVTM and ANQGSEA. This CDR3 is built from 13 residues. Losses at the gene ends were 7 bases for V and 4 bases for J; bases not matched to a gene: 7. The CDR3 DNA reads as TGCAGCGCCTACAGGGGGCTAGGCACTGAAGCTTTCTTT. As protein: CSAYRGLGTEAFF.

The genes are TRBV5-1 and TRBJ1-3; D not certain. Per germline, CDR1 SGHRS and CDR2 YFSETQ. CDR3 length: 14 amino acids. Trimming took off 5 bases at V and 4 bases at J, with 13 bases between the two ends. CDR3 bases: TGCGCCAGCAGTTTCGGGTCTAGGGGAAACACCATATATTTT. It is translated as CASSFGSRGNTIYF. Filled out from reference TRBV5-1 and TRBJ1-3, the complete variable domain reads KAGVTQTPRYLIKTRGQQVTLSCSPISGHRSVSWYQQTPGQGLQFLFEYFSETQRNKGNFPGRFSGRQFSNSRSEMNVSTLELGDSALYLCASSFGSRGNTIYFGEGSWLTVV.

In this sample, this clone turned up once. V gene TRBV10-2 combines with J gene TRBJ2-5; unclear D gene. The germline V gene has CDR1 WSHSY and CDR2 SAAADI. V lost 0 bases, J lost 2 bases, and 4 bases lay in between. The CDR3 runs to 13 residues. The CDR3 loop is CASSESQQETQYF. CDR3 DNA sequence: TGCGCCAGCAGTGAGTCTCAGCAAGAGACCCAGTACTTC.

The chain couples TRBV4-1 to TRBJ1-2; 7 nucleotides align to TRBD1. V shed 1 base and J 4 bases; nucleotides not matched to a gene: 3. The CDR3 spans 14 residues. CDR1 MGHRA and CDR2 YSYEKL come from the germline V gene. Here the CDR3 DNA reads TGCGCCAGCAGCCAAGCGGGACAGTTCTATGGCTACACCTTC. Protein sequence: CASSQAGQFYGYTF.

V and J are TRBV9 and TRBJ2-5, with 9 bases identical to TRBD2. There are 16 residues in the CDR3. Trimming removed 0 bases from V and 3 bases from J; junction bases left unmatched: 6. Germline CDR1 reads SGDLS; CDR2 reads YYNGEE. This CDR3 is CASSVGGSGSEETQYF. The CDR3 nucleotides read TGTGCCAGCAGCGTAGGGGGTAGCGGGAGTGAAGAGACCCAGTACTTC.

The CDR3 here is CASSLAGDRGKFEQYF. CDR3 in DNA: TGTGCCAGCAGCTTGGCCGGTGACAGGGGAAAATTCGAGCAGTACTTC. The V gene is TRBV5-5, the J gene TRBJ2-7; 8 nucleotides match TRBD1. Germline trimming cut 0 bases from V and 6 bases from J; bases unmatched to any gene: 11. Germline V gene lookup returns CDR1 SGHKS and CDR2 YYEKEE (reference sequence). CDR3 length: 16 residues. The full variable domain, rest sourced from reference TRBV5-5 and TRBJ2-7, is DAGVTQSPTHLIKTRGQQVTLRCSPISGHKSVSWYQQVLGQGPQFIFQYYEKEERGRGNFPDRFSARQFPNYSSELNVNALLLGDSALYLCASSLAGDRGKFEQYFGPGTRLTVT.

This chain uses TRBV19 with TRBJ2-3, with 9 bases aligning to TRBD2. The CDR3 has 14 residues. Germline CDR1 and CDR2: LNHDA and SQIVND (reference sequence). The ends lost 10 bases at V and 0 bases at J; junction bases unmatched: 5. CDR3 nucleotides: TGTGCCACCCGACTAGCGGAAAGCACAGATACGCAGTATTTT. Protein product: CATRLAESTDTQYF.

The genes are TRBV6-6 and TRBJ1-2, with D tentatively TRBD1 (5 bases). Trimming removed 9 bases from V and 4 bases from J, with 21 bases in between. CDR3 length equals 15 residues. Germline values: CDR1 MNHNY, CDR2 SVGAGI (reference sequence). CDR3 nucleotide sequence: TGTGCCAGTAGCCTTGGATTAGGGGATCCCTATGGCTACACCTTC. It specifies CASSLGLGDPYGYTF.

The genes are TRBV6-1 and TRBJ2-7; 7 nucleotides line up with TRBD2. J was trimmed by 0 bases and V by 2 bases; bases with no gene match: 7. There are 16 residues in the CDR3. The germline gives CDR1 MNHNS, CDR2 SASEGT. CDR3: CASSEWRGFLSYEQYF. The CDR3 nucleotides are TGTGCCAGCAGTGAATGGCGGGGGTTCCTCTCCTACGAGCAGTACTTC.

The rearrangement links TRBV5-4 to TRBJ2-1; TRBD2 agrees at 14 bases. Germline V CDR1 and CDR2: SGHNT, YYREEE (reference sequence). CDR3 size: 16 residues. V dropped 4 bases and J dropped 1; count of bases not matched to a gene: 1. The CDR3 bases are TGTGCCAGCAGCCGGACTAGCGGGGGGTCCTACAATGAGCAGTTCTTC. The encoded protein is CASSRTSGGSYNEQFF. Looking up the rest from reference TRBV5-4 and TRBJ2-1 gives the full variable domain: ETGVTQSPTHLIKTRGQQVTLRCSSQSGHNTVSWYQQALGQGPQFIFQYYREEENGRGNFPPRFSGLQFPNYSSELNVNALELDDSALYLCASSRTSGGSYNEQFFGPGTRLTVL.

The V call is TRBV7-2, the J call TRBJ2-1; the D gene is possibly TRBD1 (6 bases). The germline gives CDR1 SGHTA, CDR2 FQGNSA. This CDR3 is built from 13 residues. The ends were cut back, 5 bases at V and 7 bases at J, with 12 bases in the middle. The CDR3 DNA is TGTGCCAGCAGCAACAGGGTTAGGAATGAGCAGTTCTTC. Translating it yields CASSNRVRNEQFF.

V is TRBV28 and J is TRBJ2-5; TRBD1 might be the D (7 bases). Trimming pared 6 bases from V and 5 bases from J, leaving 13 bases between. Germline assignment: CDR1 MDHEN and CDR2 SYDVKM. This CDR3 comprises 13 residues. The CDR3: CASSPGGRETQYF. The CDR3 DNA reads TGTGCCAGCAGCCCAGGGGGGAGGGAGACCCAGTACTTC.

The V and J genes are TRBV7-2 and TRBJ1-4, with TRBD1 as a possible D gene (5 bases). The CDR3 has 15 residues. From germline, CDR1 is SGHTA and CDR2 FQGNSA. V lost 1 base and J lost 4, with 10 bases in between. CDR3 region: CASSLVYRINEKLFF. Written as DNA, the CDR3 is TGTGCCAGCAGCTTAGTATACAGGATTAATGAAAAACTGTTTTTT.

The genes are TRBV19 and TRBJ2-7; 8 positions agree with TRBD1. Trimming at V came to 6 bases and at J to 6 bases, leaving 7 bases not matched to a gene. The CDR3 has 13 amino acids. From germline, CDR1 is LNHDA and CDR2 SQIVND (reference sequence). This chain's CDR3 is CASRPGQGGEQYF. The CDR3 DNA sequence: TGTGCCAGTAGACCAGGACAGGGAGGCGAGCAGTACTTC. Complete variable domain (other parts from reference TRBV19 and TRBJ2-7): DGGITQSPKYLFRKEGQNVTLSCEQNLNHDAMYWYRQDPGQGLRLIYYSQIVNDFQKGDIAEGYSVSREKKESFPLTVTSAQKNPTAFYLCASRPGQGGEQYFGPGTRLTVT.

The chain joins TRBV30 to TRBJ2-5; no definite D call. CDR3 size: 14 residues. CDR1 GTSNPN and CDR2 SVGIG come from the germline V gene (reference sequence). Trimming shortened V by 2 bases and J by 1 base, and 11 bases separated the two germline ends. The CDR3 is CAWSRRLGQETQYF. The CDR3 DNA is TGTGCCTGGAGTCGTCGTCTAGGCCAAGAGACCCAGTACTTC.

The chain carries TRBV10-3 and TRBJ2-2; 7 bases match TRBD1. Losses at the gene ends were 3 bases for V and 7 bases for J; bases not matched to a gene: 11. Per germline, CDR1 ENHRY and CDR2 SYGVKD. The CDR3 covers 16 residues. CDR3 sequence (DNA): TGTGCCATCAGTGAAACAGGGGTAGATTTAGGCGGGGAGCTGTTTTTT. Protein sequence: CAISETGVDLGGELFF.

This chain joins TRBV5-1 and TRBJ2-1; maybe TRBD2 (6 bases). Germline values: CDR1 SGHRS, CDR2 YFSETQ. Trimming left V 3 bases short and J 12 bases short, with 22 bases between. The CDR3 loop spans 15 amino acids. The CDR3 sequence is CASSSNGLPEEPQFF. CDR3 DNA sequence: TGCGCCAGCAGCTCTAATGGACTACCCGAAGAGCCGCAGTTCTTC.

The chain has TRBV7-2 and TRBJ1-4; 7 bases are shared with TRBD1. CDR1 and CDR2 (germline): SGHTA, FQGNSA. Trimming took 3 bases from V and 8 from J; bases not matched to a gene: 6. CDR3 length: 14 residues. CDR3 amino acids: CASSFDRVGEKLFF. The CDR3 region has the DNA TGTGCCAGCAGCTTCGACAGGGTTGGAGAAAAACTGTTTTTT.